These T cell receptor beta chains were read from a single sample in a study of T cell responses to AZD1222 COVID-19 vaccine. Only in-frame clones appear in the TCRdb table, and some are missing; sequencing was by immunoSEQ multiplex PCR. Of about 150,000 clones in the sample, less than 90% were seen once. Source: peripheral blood, taken after recovery from COVID-19. All receptors derive from an adult who had recovered from COVID-19. CDR3s include the opening cysteine and the closing phenylalanine or tryptophan. A D gene is named only where the DNA matches it firmly. A row's size may be missing; if present it is once, few, many or a size class.

J: TRBJ1-3; V: TRBV11-1; size: few; D: TRBD1; DNA: TGTGCCAGCAGCCGCGGGACAGCCGGAAACACCATATATTTT; CDR3: CASSRGTAGNTIYF
J: TRBJ1-1; V: TRBV7-2; size: NA; D: NA; DNA: TGTGCCAGCAGCTTTGGGGAAGATGTGAAAGCTTTCTTT; CDR3: CASSFGEDVKAFF
J: TRBJ1-3; V: TRBV6-2/TRBV6-3; size: once; D: NA; DNA: TGTGCCAGCAGTTACGGGACGGCGACCTCTGGAAACACCATATATTTT; CDR3: CASSYGTATSGNTIYF
J: TRBJ2-1; V: TRBV4-2; size: NA; D: TRBD2; DNA: TGTGCCAGCAGACGAAGCGGGGGTAATAACAATGAGCAGTTCTTC; CDR3: CASRRSGGNNNEQFF
J: TRBJ2-1; V: TRBV5-1; size: NA; D: NA; DNA: TGCGCCAGCAGCCTGGCCATACCTTTGGGGCTAGCGCATTACAATGAGCAGTTCTTC; CDR3: CASSLAIPLGLAHYNEQFF
J: TRBJ1-5; V: TRBV7-3; size: NA; D: NA; DNA: TGTGCCAGCAGCCCCAACGGGGGCAATCAGCCCCAGCATTTT; CDR3: CASSPNGGNQPQHF
J: TRBJ2-3; V: TRBV7-3; size: NA; D: NA; DNA: TGTGCCAGCAGCGAGAGCACAGATACGCAGTATTTT; CDR3: CASSESTDTQYF
J: TRBJ1-4; V: TRBV14; size: NA; D: NA; DNA: TGTGCCAGCAGCCAAGTGTTAACAGGGCTCAAAGAAAAACTGTTTTTT; CDR3: CASSQVLTGLKEKLFF
J: TRBJ2-1; V: TRBV5-1; size: NA; D: NA; DNA: TGCGCCAGCAGCTTGGGGGCGGGTCTCCCCTACAATGAGCAGTTCTTC; CDR3: CASSLGAGLPYNEQFF
J: TRBJ2-7; V: TRBV6-1; size: NA; D: NA; DNA: TGTGCCAGCAGTGAAGGGGACTTAACGGGGAACGAGCAGTACTTC; CDR3: CASSEGDLTGNEQYF
J: TRBJ2-5; V: TRBV7-3; size: NA; D: NA; DNA: TGTGCCAGCAGGTTCCAAGAGACCCAGTACTTC; CDR3: CASRFQETQYF
J: TRBJ2-7; V: TRBV21-1; size: NA; D: NA; DNA: TGTGCCAGCAGCAAAGATCGGCAGGGGAGGAACGAGCAGTACTTC; CDR3: CASSKDRQGRNEQYF
J: TRBJ1-1; V: TRBV7-9; size: NA; D: NA; DNA: TGTGCCAGCAGCCGGGAGAACACTGAAGCTTTCTTT; CDR3: CASSRENTEAFF
J: TRBJ1-4; V: TRBV5-4; size: NA; D: NA; DNA: TGTGCCAGCAGCTTCCTCGACAGAGGGAGGGGAGAAAAACTGTTTTTT; CDR3: CASSFLDRGRGEKLFF
J: TRBJ1-2; V: TRBV6-2/TRBV6-3; size: NA; D: NA; DNA: TGTGCCAGCAGTTACTCGAACCCAGGGCGGAATGGCTACACCTTC; CDR3: CASSYSNPGRNGYTF
J: TRBJ1-1; V: TRBV5-4; size: NA; D: NA; DNA: TGTGCCAGCAGCCCCGTGTGGGCGGAGGATGCTTTCTTT; CDR3: CASSPVWAEDAFF
J: TRBJ2-2; V: TRBV7-9; size: NA; D: NA; DNA: TGTGCCAGCAGCTTAGATGGGGCCGGGGAGCTGTTTTTT; CDR3: CASSLDGAGELFF
J: TRBJ2-1; V: TRBV7-2; size: NA; D: NA; DNA: TGTGCCAGCAGCTCCGGACCTCTCTCCTACAATGAGCAGTTCTTC; CDR3: CASSSGPLSYNEQFF
J: TRBJ2-3; V: TRBV4-1; size: once; D: NA; DNA: TGCGCCAGCAGCCAAGAGGGGGGTCAGCGAACAGATACGCAGTATTTT; CDR3: CASSQEGGQRTDTQYF
J: TRBJ2-6; V: TRBV5-1; size: NA; D: TRBD1; DNA: TGCGCCAGCATGGGAAGGAACGACAGGGCTGGGGCCAACGTCCTGACTTTC; CDR3: CASMGRNDRAGANVLTF
J: TRBJ1-1; V: TRBV27; size: NA; D: NA; DNA: TGTGCCAGCAGTTTAGGGACCCCGAACACTGAAGCTTTCTTT; CDR3: CASSLGTPNTEAFF